The 7 T cell receptor beta chains below come from one sample, sequenced in a study of Graves' ophthalmopathy and Graves' hyperthyroidism. Investigators amplified TCR beta CDR3 regions from RNA transcripts. The workflow started with a first-round RT-PCR run with HTBI primers and then moved on to a second-round multiplex PCR. MiXCR, run by TCRdb on the multiplex PCR reads, gives a single entry per CDR3 protein. The table shows 350,000 to 450,000 distinct CDR3 sequences, with 18% occurring only once. The sequenced material came from peripheral blood. These receptors were taken from a woman younger than 30 with Graves' ophthalmopathy.

This clonotype was picked up many times. This chain links TRBV7-2 with TRBJ2-2; unclear D gene. The CDR3 is 14 residues long. Per the germline V gene, CDR1 is SGHTA and CDR2 is FQGNSA. Between the trimmed V and J ends, which lost 5 bases and 6 bases, there was a span of 13 bases. The CDR3 DNA reads TGTGCCAGCAGCCCCATATTAAAGGCCGGGGAGCTGTTTTTT. As protein: CASSPILKAGELFF.

This clonotype has more than one count but fewer than ten. A much larger clone sits a single nucleotide away, making a read error possible. The J gene is TRBJ2-7, the V gene TRBV4-1; D is unresolved. The CDR3 runs 10 residues. Germline CDR1 is MGHRA and CDR2 is YSYEKL. The CDR3 coding sequence is TGCGCCAGCAGCCAAGTAGGATTTCCTTTC. Protein sequence: CASSQVGFPF.

The chain uses TRBV6-2 or TRBV6-3 and TRBJ2-5; weak D call: TRBD1 (6 bases). The CDR3 consists of 14 residues. Germline V gives CDR1 MNHEY, CDR2 SVGEGT. V gave up 6 bases and J gave up 5 bases, with 16 bases separating them. The CDR3 protein is CASSLTGTGETQYF. CDR3 in DNA: TGTGCCAGCAGCCTAACAGGGACGGGGGAGACCCAGTACTTC.

This clonotype has a count of ten or more. This chain joins TRBV6-4 and TRBJ2-5, with 11 bases lining up with TRBD2. V trimming: 6 bases; J trimming: 4 bases; junction bases outside the gene matches: 1. CDR1 and CDR2 (germline): MRHNA, SNTAGT. The length of the CDR3 is 13 residues. The DNA for the CDR3 is TGTGCCAGCAGCGGGACTAGCGGAGAGACCCAGTACTTC. It codes for CASSGTSGETQYF.

The table lists this clonotype with many counts. The chain carries TRBV12-3 or TRBV12-4 and TRBJ1-6, with TRBD1 identical over 9 bases. V lost 7 bases, J lost 9 bases, and 7 bases stayed unmatched. CDR3 length: 14 residues. The CDR3 DNA follows: TGTGCCAGCAAGAGGACAGGGGAAAGTTCACCCCTCCACTTT. This sequence encodes CASKRTGESSPLHF.

Ten or more counts support this clonotype. This rearrangement joins TRBV7-2 to TRBJ2-5; 10 nucleotides align to TRBD1. The junction had 11 bases not matched to a gene; V was cut back by 8 bases and J by 5 bases. The CDR3 runs 15 residues. Germline V gene data show CDR1 as SGHTA and CDR2 as FQGNSA. For the CDR3, the DNA is TGTGCCAGCGACTGGACAGGGGGGGCCGGGGAGACCCAGTACTTC. Amino acid sequence: CASDWTGGAGETQYF.

In its sample, this clonotype was seen many times. V and J are TRBV6-2 or TRBV6-3 and TRBJ2-5; D is perhaps TRBD2 (6 bases). The ends were cut back, 2 bases at V and 4 bases at J, with 14 bases in the middle. The CDR3 spans 15 residues. Germline V gene sequence: CDR1 MNHEY, CDR2 SVGEGT. The CDR3 region is CASSYVGGGAETQYF. DNA of the CDR3: TGTGCCAGCAGTTACGTCGGCGGCGGGGCAGAGACCCAGTACTTC.